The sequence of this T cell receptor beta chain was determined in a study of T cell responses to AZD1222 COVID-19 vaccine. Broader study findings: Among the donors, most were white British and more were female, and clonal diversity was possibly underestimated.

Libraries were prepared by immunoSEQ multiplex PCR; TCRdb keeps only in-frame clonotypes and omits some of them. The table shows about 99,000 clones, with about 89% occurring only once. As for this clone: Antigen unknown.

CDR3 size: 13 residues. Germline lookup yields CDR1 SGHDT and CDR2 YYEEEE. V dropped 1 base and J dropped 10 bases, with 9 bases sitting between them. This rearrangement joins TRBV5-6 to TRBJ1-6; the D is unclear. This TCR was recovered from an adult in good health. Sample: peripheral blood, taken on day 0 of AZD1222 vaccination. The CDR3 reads CASSLTNGSPLHF. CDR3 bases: TGTGCCAGCAGCTTGACAAATGGATCACCCCTCCACTTT.